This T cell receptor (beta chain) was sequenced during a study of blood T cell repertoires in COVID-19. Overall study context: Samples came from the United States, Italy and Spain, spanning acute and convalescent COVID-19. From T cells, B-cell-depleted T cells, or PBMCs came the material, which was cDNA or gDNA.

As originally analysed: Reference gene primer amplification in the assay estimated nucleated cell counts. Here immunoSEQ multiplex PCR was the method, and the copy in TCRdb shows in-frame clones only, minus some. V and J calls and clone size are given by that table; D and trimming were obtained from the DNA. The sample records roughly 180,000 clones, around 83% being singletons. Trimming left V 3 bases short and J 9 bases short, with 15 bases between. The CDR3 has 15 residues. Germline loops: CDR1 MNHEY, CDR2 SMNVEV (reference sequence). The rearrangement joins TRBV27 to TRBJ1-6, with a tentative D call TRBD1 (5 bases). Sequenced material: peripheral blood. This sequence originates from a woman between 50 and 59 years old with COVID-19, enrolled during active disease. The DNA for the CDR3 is TGTGCCAGCAGTTTTTCCGGGCAGGGTTTTTCACCCCTCCACTTT. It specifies CASSFSGQGFSPLHF.